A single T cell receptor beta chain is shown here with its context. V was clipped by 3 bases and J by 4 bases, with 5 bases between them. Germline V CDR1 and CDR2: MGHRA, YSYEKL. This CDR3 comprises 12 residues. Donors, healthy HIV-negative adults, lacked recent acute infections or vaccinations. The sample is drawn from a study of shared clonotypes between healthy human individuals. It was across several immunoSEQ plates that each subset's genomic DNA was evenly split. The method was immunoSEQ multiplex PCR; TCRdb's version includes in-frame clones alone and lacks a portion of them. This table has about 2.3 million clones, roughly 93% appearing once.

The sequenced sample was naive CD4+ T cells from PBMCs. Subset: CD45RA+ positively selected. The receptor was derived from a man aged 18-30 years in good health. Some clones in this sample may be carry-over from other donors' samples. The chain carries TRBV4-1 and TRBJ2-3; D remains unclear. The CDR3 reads CASSQTPDTQYF. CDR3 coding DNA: TGCGCCAGCAGCCAGACCCCAGATACGCAGTATTTT.